The 25 T cell receptor beta chains in this list originate from one sample, sequenced in a study of beta chain features in type 1 diabetes. Of the isolated RNA, all was reverse transcribed, and so the sequenced material was expressed TCRB transcripts. Method: immunoSEQ multiplex PCR; TCRdb's copy keeps in-frame clones and lacks some. The sample consists of a few hundred thousand clones, 30% of them appearing once. Sequences were obtained from naive CD4+ T cells from blood. These receptors originate from a young man in good health.

The chain uses TRBV7-9 and TRBJ1-3, with a weak D call TRBD1 (5 bases). The CDR3 totals 14 residues. Trimming shortened V by 3 bases and J by 4 bases, and 10 bases separated the two germline ends. CDR1 SEHNR and CDR2 FQNEAQ come from the germline V gene (reference sequence). CDR3 loop: CASSFAGQGNTIYF. For the CDR3, the DNA is TGTGCCAGCAGCTTCGCAGGGCAAGGAAACACCATATATTTT.

The chain carries TRBV4-1 and TRBJ2-1, with 7 positions matching TRBD1. V shed 0 bases and J 3 bases; nucleotides not matched to a gene: 2. Germline V CDR1 and CDR2: MGHRA, YSYEKL. The CDR3 runs to 15 residues. The CDR3 DNA is TGCGCCAGCAGCCAAGATAGACAGGGCTACAATGAGCAGTTCTTC. Translated: CASSQDRQGYNEQFF.

The chain employs TRBV19 and TRBJ1-1; D unclear. Germline V lookup: CDR1 LNHDA, CDR2 SQIVND (reference sequence). V was shortened by 5 bases and J by 4 bases, with 8 bases between the two germline ends. The length of the CDR3 is 12 residues. CDR3 protein: CASSRSGTEAFF. The CDR3 DNA is TGTGCCAGTAGTCGGTCAGGCACTGAAGCTTTCTTT.

This clone turned up a few times. The J gene is TRBJ2-6, the V gene TRBV30; D uncertain. Per germline, CDR1 GTSNPN and CDR2 SVGIG (reference sequence). CDR3 size: 16 residues. V was pared by 0 bases and J by 2 bases, with 11 bases between. The CDR3 loop is CAWSVTGFTGANVLTF. In nucleotides, the CDR3 is TGTGCCTGGAGTGTAACCGGGTTCACTGGGGCCAACGTCCTGACTTTC.

This chain links TRBV16 with TRBJ1-1; D remains ambiguous. The germline V and J ends were trimmed by 10 bases and 2 bases, with 11 bases remaining between them. The CDR3 sequence is 12 residues long. CDR1 is KGHSY, CDR2 FQNENV, per germline. CDR3 region: CATSGPNTEAFF. The CDR3 coding sequence is TGTGCCACGTCTGGACCCAACACTGAAGCTTTCTTT.

This sequence joins TRBV7-2 and TRBJ1-2; 9 nucleotides line up with TRBD1. V was pared by 0 bases and J by 1 base, with 0 bases of the junction left unmatched. Germline-derived CDR1 and CDR2 are SGHTA and FQGNSA. This CDR3 region has 15 residues. The CDR3, as DNA: TGTGCCAGCAGCTTAGCGACAGGGGGTAACTATGGCTACACCTTC. Translation gives CASSLATGGNYGYTF.

The chain links TRBV10-2 to TRBJ2-4; D unresolved. The CDR3 has 11 amino acids. The germline V gene has CDR1 WSHSY and CDR2 SAAADI. The V end was cut by 0 bases, the J end by 10 bases, with 4 bases between. Here the CDR3 reads CASSESAIQYF. The CDR3 DNA reads as TGCGCCAGCAGTGAGTCGGCTATTCAGTACTTC.

V is TRBV5-1 and J is TRBJ2-5, with 7 bases lining up with TRBD1. V shed 3 bases, J shed 1 base, and the junction held 3 bases outside the gene matches. The CDR3 has 14 amino acids. The germline gives CDR1 SGHRS, CDR2 YFSETQ. CDR3 nucleotide sequence: TGCGCCAGCAGCTCAAACAGGGGCCAAGAGACCCAGTACTTC. Protein sequence: CASSSNRGQETQYF.

On this clone itself: The same CDR3 can be traced to other DNA sequences in this sample. The genes are TRBV30 and TRBJ1-2; D gene ambiguous. In germline, CDR1 is GTSNPN, CDR2 SVGIG (reference sequence). This CDR3 comprises 12 residues. V gave up 2 bases and J gave up 4 bases, with 8 bases separating them. CDR3 in amino acids: CAWSLGGYGYTF. In DNA, the CDR3 is TGTGCCTGGAGTTTGGGAGGCTATGGCTACACCTTC. The variable domain in full, completed from reference TRBV30 and TRBJ1-2, reads SQTIHQWPATLVQPVGSPLSLECTVEGTSNPNLYWYRQAAGRGLQLLFYSVGIGQISSEVPQNLSASRPQDRQFILSSKKLLLSDSGFYLCAWSLGGYGYTFGSGTRLTVV.

In this sample, this clone turned up a few times. The CDR3 here is CASTGQAANQPQHF. The CDR3, as DNA: TGTGCCAGCACGGGGCAGGCCGCCAATCAGCCCCAGCATTTT. The chain joins TRBV6-1 to TRBJ1-5; D perhaps matches TRBD1 (5 bases). Germline loops: CDR1 MNHNS, CDR2 SASEGT. The CDR3 contains 14 residues. Trimming removed 7 bases from V and 3 bases from J, with 13 bases in between.

This sequence joins TRBV7-2 and TRBJ2-2; D is unclear. The CDR3 extends over 14 amino acids. Germline lookup yields CDR1 SGHTA and CDR2 FQGNSA. V was clipped by 3 bases and J by 5 bases, with 10 bases between them. The CDR3, as DNA: TGTGCCAGCAGCTTCCTGGACCCGACCGGGGAGCTGTTTTTT. Its translation: CASSFLDPTGELFF. Drawing the rest from reference TRBV7-2 and TRBJ2-2, the complete variable domain is GAGVSQSPSNKVTEKGKDVELRCDPISGHTALYWYRQSLGQGLEFLIYFQGNSAPDKSGLPSDRFSAERTGGSVSTLTIQRTQQEDSAVYLCASSFLDPTGELFFGEGSRLTVL.

The gene calls are TRBV2 and TRBJ2-1; 12 bases map to TRBD2. CDR3 length: 14 amino acids. Germline loops: CDR1 SNHLY, CDR2 FYNNEI. With 11 bases clipped from V and 5 bases from J, the junction kept 7 bases outside the gene matches. The CDR3 bases are TGTGCCGTAACGGGACTAGCGGGTAACAATGAGCAGTTCTTC. Translated, it gives CAVTGLAGNNEQFF.

Only a few counts were recorded for this clone. This chain joins TRBV13 and TRBJ2-3; 11 bases fit TRBD2. Germline trimming cut 3 bases from V and 8 bases from J; bases unmatched to any gene: 4. Germline CDR1 reads PRHDT; CDR2 reads FYEKMQ (reference sequence). The CDR3 sequence is 14 residues long. The CDR3: CASSFTSGSSTQYF. In DNA, the CDR3 is TGTGCCAGCAGCTTTACTAGCGGGAGTTCTACGCAGTATTTT.

The chain couples TRBV7-2 to TRBJ2-7; TRBD2 matches 8 bases. V gave up 4 bases and J gave up 6 bases; unmatched junction bases: 11. CDR3 length: 15 amino acids. Per germline, CDR1 SGHTA and CDR2 FQGNSA. As DNA, the CDR3 is TGTGCCAGCAGCTGGTGGCCGGGACTAGGTGGCGAGCAGTACTTC. It encodes CASSWWPGLGGEQYF.

This clone showed up just a few times. The V and J genes are TRBV5-1 and TRBJ2-3, with unresolved D. The CDR3 length is 12 residues. Trimming took off 4 bases at V and 4 bases at J, with 7 bases between the two ends. CDR1 is SGHRS, CDR2 YFSETQ, per germline. The CDR3 spells CASSPSADTQYF. CDR3 DNA sequence: TGCGCCAGCAGCCCCTCGGCAGATACGCAGTATTTT. Variable domain in full (rest from reference TRBV5-1 and TRBJ2-3): KAGVTQTPRYLIKTRGQQVTLSCSPISGHRSVSWYQQTPGQGLQFLFEYFSETQRNKGNFPGRFSGRQFSNSRSEMNVSTLELGDSALYLCASSPSADTQYFGPGTRLTVL.

The chain employs TRBV29-1 and TRBJ2-5; 8 bases line up with TRBD1. Germline V gene lookup returns CDR1 SQVTM and CDR2 ANQGSEA. V was clipped by 0 bases and J by 5 bases; unmatched bases: 8. This CDR3 spans 15 amino acids. The CDR3 DNA reads as TGCAGCGTTGAAGATCAAACAGGGGGATATGAGACCCAGTACTTC. This sequence encodes CSVEDQTGGYETQYF.

Written as DNA, the CDR3 is TGTGCCTGGACCACGGGACTAGCGGGACTCAGCTCCTACGAGCAGTACTTC. Amino acids: CAWTTGLAGLSSYEQYF. The chain recombines TRBV30 with TRBJ2-7, with 13 bases lining up with TRBD2. The germline gives CDR1 GTSNPN, CDR2 SVGIG (reference sequence). V shed 4 bases, J shed 0 bases, and the junction held 9 bases outside the gene matches. The CDR3 covers 17 residues.

This clone showed up just a few times. The chain employs TRBV7-2 and TRBJ2-3; D remains ambiguous. The germline V gene encodes CDR1 SGHTA and CDR2 FQGNSA. This CDR3 contains 14 residues. Trimming took 3 bases from V and 0 from J, leaving 7 bases between them. The CDR3 DNA follows: TGTGCCAGCAGCTTTATGGCGAGCACAGATACGCAGTATTTT. Its translation: CASSFMASTDTQYF.

V usage is TRBV7-9 and J usage is TRBJ2-4, with TRBD1 matching over 7 bases. V lost 6 bases, J lost 2 bases, and 13 bases stayed unmatched. This CDR3 is 17 amino acids long. Germline V gene sequence: CDR1 SEHNR, CDR2 FQNEAQ (reference sequence). The CDR3 DNA reads TGTGCCAGCAGTGCGTCAGGGGGTATTCTAACCAAAAACATTCAGTACTTC. Translation gives CASSASGGILTKNIQYF.

This clone has only a few counts. The chain recombines TRBV19 with TRBJ2-3; 10 bases are a match to TRBD2. CDR3 length: 15 amino acids. Germline CDR1 is LNHDA and CDR2 is SQIVND (reference sequence). The J segment lost 8 bases and the V segment lost 6 bases, leaving 11 bases of the junction unmatched. The CDR3: CASSRAGGDAATQYF. The CDR3 region has the DNA TGTGCCAGTAGCCGAGCGGGAGGGGATGCTGCTACGCAGTATTTT.

This clone turned up a few times. The V and J genes are TRBV10-3 and TRBJ1-2; D is undetermined. Between the trimmed V and J ends, which lost 3 bases and 3 bases, there was a span of 8 bases. This CDR3 region has 13 residues. Germline CDR1 reads ENHRY; CDR2 reads SYGVKD. CDR3 residues: CAISDGTDYGYTF. The CDR3 coding sequence is TGTGCCATCAGTGATGGAACAGACTATGGCTACACCTTC.

The V and J genes are TRBV29-1 and TRBJ2-2; 8 bases fit TRBD2. CDR1 is SQVTM and CDR2 is ANQGSEA in the germline V gene. The CDR3 length is 15 residues. The junction had 8 bases not matched to a gene; V was cut back by 6 bases and J by 2 bases. CDR3 DNA sequence: TGCAGCGTCGGGGTAGCGGGACGAAACACCGGGGAGCTGTTTTTT. It yields the protein CSVGVAGRNTGELFF.

This clone was found a few times. This sequence joins TRBV30 and TRBJ2-6; weak D call: TRBD2 (6 bases). With 1 base removed from V and 0 bases from J, the gap between germline ends came to 19 bases. The CDR3 length is 19 residues. Germline CDR1 is GTSNPN and CDR2 is SVGIG (reference sequence). The CDR3 sequence: CAWSEMRQRASSGANVLTF. In DNA, the CDR3 is TGTGCCTGGAGTGAGATGAGGCAGCGGGCAAGCTCTGGGGCCAACGTCCTGACTTTC.

The genes are TRBV30 and TRBJ2-1; 10 bases align to TRBD1. V shed 8 bases and J 7 bases; nucleotides not matched to a gene: 8. Germline assignment: CDR1 GTSNPN and CDR2 SVGIG (reference sequence). This CDR3 comprises 13 residues. CDR3 residues: CAGRQGAENEQFF. The CDR3 coding sequence is TGTGCCGGAAGACAGGGGGCTGAGAATGAGCAGTTCTTC. Drawing the rest from reference TRBV30 and TRBJ2-1, the complete variable domain is SQTIHQWPATLVQPVGSPLSLECTVEGTSNPNLYWYRQAAGRGLQLLFYSVGIGQISSEVPQNLSASRPQDRQFILSSKKLLLSDSGFYLCAGRQGAENEQFFGPGTRLTVL.

CDR3 DNA sequence: TGTGCCAGCAGCTCCTCTAGAGACAATGAGCAGTTCTTC. It yields the protein CASSSSRDNEQFF. The genes are TRBV7-2 and TRBJ2-1; D not certain. This CDR3 contains 13 residues. Germline lookup yields CDR1 SGHTA and CDR2 FQGNSA. The V and J ends lost 4 bases and 5 bases respectively, with 9 bases between them.